This T cell receptor beta chain was profiled in a study of blood T cell repertoires in COVID-19. Study at large: Whether acute or convalescent, the COVID-19 samples came from the United States, Italy and Spain.

Germline assignment: CDR1 SGDLS and CDR2 YYNGEE. The CDR3 contains 17 residues. V gave up 2 bases and J gave up 1 base, with 17 bases separating them. Source study methods: Scientists estimated how many nucleated cells there were by amplifying reference gene primers. The protocol was immunoSEQ multiplex PCR, while the TCRdb copy is restricted to in-frame clones and leaves out a portion. That table gives V, J and clone size, and the DNA gave D and trimming. The sample yields roughly 88,000 clones, 75% to 95% seen once. The sequenced sample was peripheral blood. The receptor was isolated from a woman aged 45-59 years in a cohort sampled during active COVID-19. V usage is TRBV9 and J usage is TRBJ2-3, with a tentative D call TRBD2 (7 bases). CDR3 sequence (DNA): TGTGCCAGCAGCGTGGGCGCGGGGGCCCGGGGCACAGATACGCAGTATTTT. The encoded protein is CASSVGAGARGTDTQYF.